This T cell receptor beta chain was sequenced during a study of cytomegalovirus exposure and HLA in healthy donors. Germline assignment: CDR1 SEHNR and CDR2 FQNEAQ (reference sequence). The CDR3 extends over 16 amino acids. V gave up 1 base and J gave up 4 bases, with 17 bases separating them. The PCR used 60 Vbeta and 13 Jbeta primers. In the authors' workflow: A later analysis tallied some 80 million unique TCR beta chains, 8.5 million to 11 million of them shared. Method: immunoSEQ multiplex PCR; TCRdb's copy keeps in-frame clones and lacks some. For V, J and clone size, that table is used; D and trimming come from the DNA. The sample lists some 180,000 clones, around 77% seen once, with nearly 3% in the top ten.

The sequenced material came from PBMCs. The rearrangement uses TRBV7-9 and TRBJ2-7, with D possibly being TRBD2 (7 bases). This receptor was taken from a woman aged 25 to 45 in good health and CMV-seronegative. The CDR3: CASSLVSGGPSYEQYF. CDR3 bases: TGTGCCAGCAGCTTAGTATCGGGGGGCCCAAGTTACGAGCAGTACTTC.